Here is one T cell receptor (beta chain) with its context. Its binding antigen is unknown. Base qualities are not recorded, but no much larger clone differs from it by a single base. Library prep was done by emulsion pairing. Unpaired genes were suppressed in a second nested PCR with blocking oligos, after which Illumina adaptors and barcodes were added in a third nested PCR. Each emulsion RT-PCR master mix contained about 4,500-280,000 T cells, with C-region, Stepout and V-region primers. Emulsions were generated with the Micellula Emulsion and Purification Kit, and RT-PCR used Qiagen OneStep RT-PCR reagents. Pooled libraries were sequenced on an Illumina MiSeq with paired-end 2 x 250 reads. The source study handled its data this way. Read pairs were joined in Galaxy and clipped at the engineered overlap into separate alpha and beta files; unclipped reads were discarded. Alpha-beta pairs were assigned with CompleteTCR, a MiTCR-based pipeline that links chains sharing read cluster identifiers using an R script. TCR sequences that were observed only once, representing about 1-3.4%, were removed as potential sequencing errors. TCRdb trimmed public reads at Q25 via fastp, called clones via MiXCR and kept in-frame beta chains. Records with the same CDR3 protein are collapsed into one entry carrying the most frequent genes and DNA. The V and J calls and clone size are TCRdb's, not the authors'. Present in this sample are roughly 40,000 distinct CDR3 sequences, under 60% of which were seen just once. The ten largest account for 55% to 75% of the sample.

This entry comes from a study of T cell repertoires in breast cancer (dated by TCRdb to 2016 to 2018). For context, the study as a whole: Tumors, lymph nodes and peripheral blood lymphocytes from breast cancer patients, as well as peripheral blood from healthy control donors, were profiled. Most of the roughly 21 patient tumors analyzed for shared TCRs were ER+/PR+. Controls included nine healthy donors of an age range similar to the patients. Sequencing yielded on average approximately 530,000 sequences per sample and around 10 reads per input cell. Because breast cancer has a low mutational burden and rarely has common mutations, the study reasoned that TCRs shared between breast cancer patients would target shared antigens. After being minced and digested with Liberase and DNase, tumors and tumor-involved lymph nodes were passed through 70-um and 40-um filters. Blood samples were separated by Ficoll, whereas tumor-free lymph nodes were processed without any enzymatic digestion.

The CDR3 numbers 16 residues from cysteine through phenylalanine. The kept DNA is CDR3 alone, 48 bases in frame from the first base. Trimming removed 4 bases from V and 3 bases from J; the gene matches leave 9 bases unexplained. For CDR1 and CDR2, the germline V gene lists MNHGY and SVAAGI. Here is what the overall study found, with its caveats: About fourfold more TCRs were shared with matched tumor repertoires by tumor-involved sentinel lymph nodes than by tumor-free nodes (approximately 8% versus 2%). Genuine antitumor clones may have been missed because singleton TCRs were discarded and only part of each tumor was sampled. Emulsion RT-PCR was regarded as qualitative rather than quantitative, because clone recovery was skewed by transcript abundance and primer differences. Shared TCRs were encoded by various nucleotide sequences, which suggests selection and expansion based on antigen. Shared TCRs showed TRBV7 predominance, possibly reflecting tumor recognition or mispriming bias from eight TRBV7 primers. About 18 TCR pairs were shared across seven or more patient tumors and were rarely found in control blood, which suggests possible tumor specificity.

To analyze paired alpha-beta TCRs of CD8+ T cells, the study used an expanded emulsion RT-PCR method with primers covering all TCR V genes. Before emulsion RT-PCR, CD8+ T cells were isolated using a CD8 positive selection kit and then incubated overnight in around 9.7 IU/mL IL-2. Material for sequencing was CD8+ T cells. The V and J genes are TRBV6-9 and TRBJ2-1; 7 junctional bases match TRBD2. This sequence was found in a pool of human donors with breast cancer or a healthy control (not recorded which). The CDR3 here reads CASSSSWQRGYNEQFF. Here is the DNA: TGTGCCAGCAGTTCCTCATGGCAGCGGGGCTACAATGAGCAGTTCTTC.